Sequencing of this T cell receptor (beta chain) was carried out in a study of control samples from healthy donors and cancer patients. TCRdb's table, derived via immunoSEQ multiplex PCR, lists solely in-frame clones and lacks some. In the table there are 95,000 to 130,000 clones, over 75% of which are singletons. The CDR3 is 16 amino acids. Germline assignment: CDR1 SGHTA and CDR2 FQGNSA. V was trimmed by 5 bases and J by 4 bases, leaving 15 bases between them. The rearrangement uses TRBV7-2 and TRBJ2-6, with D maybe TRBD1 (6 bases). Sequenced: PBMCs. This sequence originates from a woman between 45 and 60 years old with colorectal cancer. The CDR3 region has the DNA TGTGCCAGCAGCGACCCACGGGGACACGGGGCCAACGTCCTGACTTTC. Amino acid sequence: CASSDPRGHGANVLTF.